The 2 T cell receptor beta chains listed next were all sequenced from one sample in a study of T cell responses to AZD1222 COVID-19 vaccine. TCRdb keeps only in-frame clones here, not all; method: immunoSEQ multiplex PCR. The table has about 150,000 clones, roughly nine tenths seen once. The sequences come from peripheral blood, collected on day 0 of AZD1222 vaccination. All receptors come from an adult in good health.

The rearrangement uses TRBV25-1 and TRBJ1-2, with D tentatively TRBD1 (5 bases). There are 14 residues in the CDR3. From germline, CDR1 is MGHDK and CDR2 SYGVNS. The V gene lost 6 bases and the J gene lost 0 bases, with 11 bases spanning the gap. DNA for the CDR3: TGTGCCAGCAGGCCGGGACCCCCTAACTATGGCTACACCTTC. Its translation: CASRPGPPNYGYTF.

This chain links TRBV2 with TRBJ2-3, with D perhaps assigned TRBD1 or TRBD2 (5 bases each). The CDR3 sequence is 13 residues long. Germline CDR1 SNHLY, CDR2 FYNNEI. V gave up 0 bases and J gave up 9 bases, with 10 bases separating them. This CDR3 is CASSEAGDGTQYF. The DNA of the CDR3 is TGTGCCAGCAGTGAAGCAGGGGACGGGACGCAGTATTTT.